A single sample gave rise to the 18 T cell receptor beta chains below, sequenced in a study of cytomegalovirus exposure and HLA in healthy donors. PCR involved 60 Vbeta and 13 Jbeta primers. Data came from immunoSEQ multiplex PCR; TCRdb stores just in-frame clones and leaves some out. The sample lists 100,000 or so clones, more than 60% occurring once. Source material: PBMCs. The receptors were sampled from a male donor in good health and CMV-seronegative.

This clone was seen more than once but under ten times. The rearrangement joins TRBV28 to TRBJ1-1; D perhaps matches TRBD1 (5 bases). The ends were cut back, 5 bases at V and 1 base at J, with 11 bases in the middle. CDR1 is MDHEN and CDR2 is SYDVKM in the germline V gene. The CDR3 sequence is 14 residues long. In DNA form, the CDR3 reads TGTGCCAGCAGTGTGGGGGGAACGAACACTGAAGCTTTCTTT. It translates to CASSVGGTNTEAFF.

V is TRBV18 and J is TRBJ1-5; D remains ambiguous. CDR1 and CDR2 (germline): KGHSH, LQKENI. The CDR3 loop spans 16 amino acids. V was cut by 3 bases and J by 0 bases, with 12 bases left in between. CDR3 in amino acids: CASSPQGVNSNQPQHF. CDR3 in DNA: TGTGCCAGCTCACCTCAAGGAGTTAATAGCAATCAGCCCCAGCATTTT. Full variable domain (rest looked up from reference TRBV18 and TRBJ1-5): NAGVMQNPRHLVRRRGQEARLRCSPMKGHSHVYWYRQLPEEGLKFMVYLQKENIIDESGMPKERFSAEFPKEGPSILRIQQVVRGDSAAYFCASSPQGVNSNQPQHFGDGTRLSIL.

The CDR3 sequence is CASSSLPGLAVLAKNIQYF. The CDR3 nucleotides are TGTGCCAGCAGCTCTTTACCGGGACTAGCGGTATTAGCCAAAAACATTCAGTACTTC. This rearrangement joins TRBV11-2 to TRBJ2-4, with 11 bases aligning to TRBD2. This CDR3 spans 19 amino acids. J gave up 0 bases and V 4 bases, and 11 bases lay outside the gene matches. Germline values: CDR1 SGHAT, CDR2 FQNNGV.

The rearrangement links TRBV30 to TRBJ1-1; maybe TRBD1 (5 bases). The CDR3 extends over 14 amino acids. Between the trimmed V and J ends, which lost 1 base and 2 bases, there was a span of 11 bases. Looked up from germline, CDR1 is GTSNPN and CDR2 is SVGIG (reference sequence). CDR3 sequence: CAWSAGTVNTEAFF. Here the CDR3 DNA reads TGTGCCTGGAGTGCCGGGACTGTCAACACTGAAGCTTTCTTT.

The CDR3 DNA reads as TGTGCCAGCAGTTACTCGAGTGCAGGGGATCAGCCCCAGCATTTT. Its protein is CASSYSSAGDQPQHF. The chain uses TRBV6-6 and TRBJ1-5; the D gene is possibly TRBD1 (6 bases). Germline V gene sequence: CDR1 MNHNY, CDR2 SVGAGI (reference sequence). The CDR3 is 15 amino acids. Trimming pared 0 bases from V and 5 bases from J, leaving 11 bases between.

The rearrangement links TRBV28 to TRBJ2-7; TRBD2 is a possible D gene (6 bases). The germline gives CDR1 MDHEN, CDR2 SYDVKM. V was shortened by 7 bases and J by 4 bases, with 20 bases between the two germline ends. CDR3 length equals 15 residues. The CDR3 spells CASMGGPGRPYEQYF. The CDR3 coding sequence is TGTGCCAGCATGGGAGGCCCGGGACGTCCATACGAGCAGTACTTC.

The chain joins TRBV9 to TRBJ2-3, with a tentative D call TRBD1 (6 bases). CDR1 and CDR2 from the germline V gene are SGDLS and YYNGEE. The V gene lost 4 bases and the J gene lost 6 bases, with 18 bases spanning the gap. The CDR3 contains 15 residues. In DNA, the CDR3 is TGTGCCAGCAGCCCAGGTTTTGGGGGCCCTGATACGCAGTATTTT. The encoded protein is CASSPGFGGPDTQYF.

The chain carries TRBV5-1 and TRBJ1-1; D gene uncertain. This CDR3 spans 14 amino acids. The V gene's germline CDR1 is SGHRS and CDR2 YFSETQ. V dropped 0 bases and J dropped 10 bases, with 16 bases sitting between them. This CDR3 reads CASSLEEGSLRAFF. DNA of the CDR3: TGCGCCAGCAGCTTGGAAGAGGGAAGCCTTCGAGCTTTCTTT.

CDR3 nucleotides: TGCGCCAGCAGCCGGGACAGGGCGGGAGATACGCAGTATTTT. Translation: CASSRDRAGDTQYF. V and J are TRBV5-1 and TRBJ2-3; 9 bases are a match to TRBD1. Germline trimming cut 4 bases from V and 5 bases from J; bases unmatched to any gene: 5. This CDR3 has 14 amino acids. The V gene's germline CDR1 is SGHRS and CDR2 YFSETQ.

This chain joins TRBV6-5 and TRBJ2-7, with D maybe TRBD2 (5 bases). There are 11 residues in the CDR3. Germline V CDR1 and CDR2: MNHEY, SVGAGI. Trimming left V 2 bases short and J 8 bases short, with 7 bases between. Here the CDR3 reads CASSYGEQQYF. The CDR3 bases are TGTGCCAGCAGTTACGGGGAGCAGCAGTACTTC.

With regard to this clone: The sample carries other DNA sequences with the same CDR3. The chain links TRBV5-1 to TRBJ2-7; D unclear. CDR1 and CDR2 (germline): SGHRS, YFSETQ. The ends were cut back, 2 bases at V and 0 bases at J, with 3 bases in the middle. The CDR3 runs to 12 residues. The CDR3 bases are TGCGCCAGCAGCTTTAGCTCCTACGAGCAGTACTTC. The encoded protein is CASSFSSYEQYF.

This clone turned up a few times. This chain joins TRBV30 and TRBJ1-1, with D unclear. The V end lost 3 bases, the J end lost 7 bases, and 15 bases lay between the germline ends. The CDR3 has 13 amino acids. Germline loops: CDR1 GTSNPN, CDR2 SVGIG (reference sequence). CDR3 sequence: CAWRAASFGEAFF. For the CDR3, the DNA is TGTGCCTGGAGGGCGGCGAGTTTCGGTGAAGCTTTCTTT. Complete variable domain (other parts from reference TRBV30 and TRBJ1-1): SQTIHQWPATLVQPVGSPLSLECTVEGTSNPNLYWYRQAAGRGLQLLFYSVGIGQISSEVPQNLSASRPQDRQFILSSKKLLLSDSGFYLCAWRAASFGEAFFGQGTRLTVV.

This clone was seen only a few times. This chain links TRBV2 with TRBJ1-5; D is unclear. Germline V lookup: CDR1 SNHLY, CDR2 FYNNEI. The CDR3 loop spans 14 amino acids. The V end lost 2 bases, the J end lost 6 bases, and 11 bases lay between the germline ends. The CDR3 DNA sequence: TGTGCCAGCAGTGAACGGATACCGGGTCAGCCCCAGCATTTT. Translated: CASSERIPGQPQHF.

In its sample, this clone was seen a few times. The chain couples TRBV19 to TRBJ1-2; no clear D. Germline CDR1 is LNHDA and CDR2 is SQIVND (reference sequence). The V end lost 6 bases, the J end lost 3 bases, and 8 bases lay between the germline ends. The CDR3 has 12 residues. CDR3 sequence: CASRIEDYGYTF. The CDR3 DNA sequence: TGTGCCAGTAGGATCGAGGACTATGGCTACACCTTC.

This chain connects TRBV29-1 to TRBJ1-2, with D maybe TRBD1 (6 bases). Germline values: CDR1 SQVTM, CDR2 ANQGSEA. The CDR3 has 13 amino acids. V lost 5 bases and J lost 0, with 10 bases in between. Here the CDR3 DNA reads TGCAGCGTTTTAGGGACAACTAACTATGGCTACACCTTC. Residues: CSVLGTTNYGYTF.

Regarding this clone: The junction departs from germline at one end; a sequencing error may be responsible. The chain uses TRBV7-9 and TRBJ1-2; a possible D gene is TRBD1 (5 bases). Germline lookup yields CDR1 SEHNR and CDR2 FQNEAQ (reference sequence). The CDR3 consists of 13 residues. The CDR3, as DNA: TGTTCCAGCAGCAGCGACAGTTCCTATGGCTACACCTTC. This gives the protein CSSSSDSSYGYTF. The variable domain in full, completed from reference TRBV7-9 and TRBJ1-2, reads DTGVSQNPRHKITKRGQNVTFRCDPISEHNRLYWYRQTLGQGPEFLTYFQNEAQLEKSRLLSDRFSAERPKGSFSTLEIQRTEQGDSAMYLCSSSSDSSYGYTFGSGTRLTVV.

This chain connects TRBV7-9 to TRBJ2-1; 9 bases fit TRBD2. This CDR3 is built from 16 residues. Germline values: CDR1 SEHNR, CDR2 FQNEAQ (reference sequence). V was pared by 4 bases and J by 4 bases, with 8 bases of the junction left unmatched. CDR3 coding DNA: TGTGCCAGCAGCTCCGGGCTAGCGGGGACATACAATGAGCAGTTCTTC. Translated: CASSSGLAGTYNEQFF.

V and J are TRBV2 and TRBJ2-5; maybe TRBD1 (5 bases). In germline, CDR1 is SNHLY, CDR2 FYNNEI. The CDR3 is made up of 13 amino acids. Trimming left V 3 bases short and J 5 bases short, with 10 bases between. The CDR3 loop is CASSEGRDETQYF. The CDR3, as DNA: TGTGCCAGCAGTGAGGGGCGAGATGAGACCCAGTACTTC.